This T cell receptor beta chain comes out of a study of T cells in severe cutaneous drug reactions (dated by TCRdb to between 2019 and 2020). Study-wide context: Recruitment took place between the early 2010s and the late 2010s, drawing patients from Taiwan, Thailand and a European registry network. Enrollment was limited to patients whose SJS/TEN or DRESS diagnosis was probable or definite according to RegiSCAR criteria. The Naranjo algorithm and the ALDEN drug causality algorithm were used to assign the culprit drug. Patients in either the acute or the recovery stage provided biological samples, such as blister fluids/cells and PBMC. Bulk TCR sequencing was combined with single-cell sequencing, quantitative PCR validation, functional assays and transgenic mouse experiments. To build the libraries, iRepertoire multiplex PCR was used, and the authors pointed to a comparison in which iRepertoire and 5' RACE methods, with or without UMI, captured abundant clonotypes similarly. The study at large found these results: Although undetectable or scarce in tolerant-control and healthy-donor PBMC, a public TCRbeta CDR3 was found in all seven CBZ-SJS/TEN blister samples, at a mean of approximately 14%. The authors stated that further study is still needed to find out whether the public TCR applies more generally to SJS/TEN caused by other drugs. TRBV12-4 usage was strongly increased in CBZ-SJS/TEN patients, averaging approximately 32% in blister cells and approximately 5% in PBMC.

CDR1 and CDR2 were assigned from the germline V gene (reference sequence) as SEHNR and FQNEAQ. Spanning cysteine to phenylalanine, the CDR3 consists of 18 amino acids. The coding DNA is unavailable. For both bulk and single-cell sequencing, libraries were prepared with the iRepertoire multiplex PCR system and TCR subtype-specific primers. Bulk TCR beta libraries were generated by multiplex PCR with primers targeting V, D and J gene regions. Roughly 100-550 ng of RNA per sample served as input for bulk TCR library preparation. An Illumina MiSeq was used to sequence the bulk TCR beta amplicons. Processing in the source paper ran as follows. Quality control steps removed sample misassignments and low-quality sequencing reads. The amino acids lying between the V-gene Y[YFLI]C motif and the J-segment [FW]GXGT motif were defined as CDR3. The IMGT database was followed for TRBV and TRBJ gene assignments and CDR3 clonotypes. For each sample, TRBV expression was normalized against the mean for the same gene in PBMC from more than 40 healthy donors. TCRdb reprocessed the reads, reporting each CDR3 protein sequence once and no DNA. It is TCRdb's table, rather than the study itself, that gives the V and J calls and clone size. This sample's table carries 1,100 to 1,500 distinct CDR3 sequences. The top ten hold 46% of the sample.

Its count unrecorded, this clonotype is medium-sized (0.01 to 0.1%) by frequency. What this receptor recognizes is not known. The donors whose samples were sequenced had carbamazepine-induced Stevens-Johnson syndrome or toxic epidermal necrolysis (CBZ-SJS/TEN). To look for drug-specific clonotypes, next-generation sequencing was used to profile the T cell receptor repertoires of patients with drug-induced severe cutaneous adverse reactions. RNA was isolated either from blister cells of skin lesions or from peripheral blood mononuclear cells. The sequenced sample was cells from a skin blister. The cell subset or site label on this specimen signifies: unsorted cells from skin lesion blisters. The clonotype was recovered from a human donor with a severe cutaneous adverse drug reaction. The chain links TRBV7-9 with TRBJ2-5; the TRBD1 assignment by TCRdb is unverifiable without DNA. The CDR3 region: CASSLGVSERGPQETQYF.